A single sample is the source of the 17 T cell receptor beta chains below, sequenced in a study of T cell repertoires in cytomegalovirus infection. MiXCR was run by TCRdb on the reads, yielding one entry per CDR3 protein. The sample lists fewer than 400,000 distinct CDR3 sequences, around 18% seen once, with 8.5% to 10% in the top ten. Sequenced: PBMCs. These receptors all stem from a human donor in good health (CMV status not recorded). Some clones in this sample may be carry-over from other donors' samples.

The table lists this clonotype with a few counts. This sequence joins TRBV19 and TRBJ2-3; a weak D match, TRBD2 (6 bases). Germline assignment: CDR1 LNHDA and CDR2 SQIVND (reference sequence). CDR3 size: 15 residues. V lost 4 bases to trimming and J lost 2 bases, with 13 bases between them. The CDR3 spells CASSNLEGPTDTQYF. CDR3 nucleotides: TGTGCCAGTAGTAACCTGGAGGGACCCACAGATACGCAGTATTTT.

This clonotype was counted a few times. The chain is built from TRBV2 and TRBJ1-1, with a tentative D call TRBD1 (6 bases). Germline V lookup: CDR1 SNHLY, CDR2 FYNNEI. The CDR3 covers 16 residues. V lost 2 bases to trimming and J lost 1 base, with 14 bases between them. The CDR3 DNA reads as TGTGCCAGCAGTGAAAGGGGGGGCGCCAGGAACACTGAAGCTTTCTTT. This codes for CASSERGGARNTEAFF. Complete variable domain (other parts from reference TRBV2 and TRBJ1-1): EPEVTQTPSHQVTQMGQEVILRCVPISNHLYFYWYRQILGQKVEFLVSFYNNEISEKSEIFDDQFSVERPDGSNFTLKIRSTKLEDSAMYFCASSERGGARNTEAFFGQGTRLTVV.

J is TRBJ2-1 and V is TRBV10-3; 12 bases match TRBD2. The CDR3 extends over 16 amino acids. The trim removed 4 bases at V and 8 bases at J, leaving 9 bases unmatched. The V gene's germline CDR1 is ENHRY and CDR2 SYGVKD. The DNA for the CDR3 is TGTGCCATCAGTGCGGGACTAGCGGGTGACGGGGATGAGCAGTTCTTC. Translation: CAISAGLAGDGDEQFF.

V is TRBV28 and J is TRBJ1-4; 8 bases match TRBD1. This CDR3 is 15 amino acids long. Germline V lookup: CDR1 MDHEN, CDR2 SYDVKM. Losses at the gene ends were 5 bases for V and 7 bases for J; bases not matched to a gene: 9. This CDR3 is CASSATGTGGEKLFF. The CDR3 DNA reads TGTGCCAGCAGTGCAACCGGGACAGGTGGTGAAAAACTGTTTTTT.

The rearrangement uses TRBV28 and TRBJ1-1, with a weak D call TRBD1 (6 bases). Germline loops: CDR1 MDHEN, CDR2 SYDVKM. Trimming pared 5 bases from V and 2 bases from J, leaving 21 bases between. The CDR3 covers 17 residues. The CDR3 protein is CASSPRGRYGTNTEAFF. The CDR3 DNA sequence: TGTGCCAGCAGTCCCCGGGGGCGGTACGGAACAAACACTGAAGCTTTCTTT.

In this sample, this clonotype turned up many times. The gene calls are TRBV6-2 or TRBV6-3 and TRBJ2-7; TRBD2 matches 14 bases. The CDR3 runs 17 residues. Germline loops: CDR1 MNHEY, CDR2 SVGEGT. The V gene end was trimmed by 4 bases and the J gene end by 1 base; junction bases not matched to a gene: 6. CDR3 nucleotide sequence: TGTGCCAGCAGTTCCCGCGGACTAGCGGGAGGTTCCTACGAGCAGTACTTC. The encoded protein is CASSSRGLAGGSYEQYF.

V and J are TRBV2 and TRBJ1-5; TRBD1 aligns across 10 bases. The CDR3 has 15 residues. The junction had 3 bases not matched to a gene; V was cut back by 4 bases and J by 3 bases. Germline CDR1 is SNHLY and CDR2 is FYNNEI. The CDR3 nucleotides read TGTGCCAGCAGTGGACAGGGGGCGGTCAATCAGCCCCAGCATTTT. Its translation is CASSGQGAVNQPQHF. The full variable domain, its missing parts supplied by reference TRBV2 and TRBJ1-5, is EPEVTQTPSHQVTQMGQEVILRCVPISNHLYFYWYRQILGQKVEFLVSFYNNEISEKSEIFDDQFSVERPDGSNFTLKIRSTKLEDSAMYFCASSGQGAVNQPQHFGDGTRLSIL.

The rearrangement joins TRBV4-2 to TRBJ1-1, with a tentative D call TRBD1 (5 bases). The germline V gene encodes CDR1 LGHNA and CDR2 YNFKEQ. V was shortened by 6 bases and J by 0 bases, with 29 bases between the two germline ends. The CDR3 has 20 residues. CDR3: CASSRTLMGRDRFMNTEAFF. CDR3 nucleotides: TGTGCCAGCAGTCGCACTTTGATGGGCAGGGATCGTTTTATGAACACTGAAGCTTTCTTT.

The chain carries TRBV6-2 or TRBV6-3 and TRBJ2-1, with 7 nucleotides matching TRBD2. Germline CDR1 is MNHEY and CDR2 is SVGEGT. The CDR3 contains 14 residues. J was trimmed by 2 bases and V by 7 bases; bases with no gene match: 5. The CDR3 reads CASTTGTTYNEQFF. CDR3 bases: TGTGCCAGCACAACCGGGACTACCTACAATGAGCAGTTCTTC.

This clonotype was seen at least ten times. The J gene is TRBJ2-5, the V gene TRBV7-2; no firm D call. The V and J ends lost 5 bases and 5 bases respectively, with 12 bases between them. CDR1 SGHTA and CDR2 FQGNSA come from the germline V gene. This CDR3 has 13 residues. The CDR3 reads CASSPDPWETQYF. The CDR3 DNA follows: TGTGCCAGCAGCCCTGACCCGTGGGAGACCCAGTACTTC.

This clonotype came up many times. The chain employs TRBV7-2 and TRBJ2-7; D not certain. With 5 bases removed from V and 3 bases from J, the gap between germline ends came to 14 bases. CDR1 and CDR2 (germline): SGHTA, FQGNSA. The CDR3 extends over 14 amino acids. The CDR3 spells CASSRLGFNYEQYF. CDR3 nucleotides: TGTGCCAGCAGCCGCCTCGGGTTTAACTACGAGCAGTACTTC. The complete variable domain, with remaining parts taken from reference TRBV7-2 and TRBJ2-7, reads GAGVSQSPSNKVTEKGKDVELRCDPISGHTALYWYRQSLGQGLEFLIYFQGNSAPDKSGLPSDRFSAERTGGSVSTLTIQRTQQEDSAVYLCASSRLGFNYEQYFGPGTRLTVT.

This clonotype was observed many times. The chain combines TRBV7-8 with TRBJ2-7, with TRBD2 matching over 9 bases. With V trimmed by 0 bases and J by 4 bases, 10 bases remained unmatched. Germline assignment: CDR1 SGHVS and CDR2 FQNEAQ. The CDR3 spans 17 residues. The CDR3 reads CASSLAVGLAGIYEQYF. The CDR3 bases are TGTGCCAGCAGCTTAGCCGTCGGGCTAGCGGGAATTTACGAGCAGTACTTC.

This clonotype has at least ten counts. The genes are TRBV5-6 and TRBJ2-7; 10 bases agree with TRBD1. Trimming took 3 bases from V and 5 from J; bases not matched to a gene: 8. The CDR3 spans 15 residues. Per the germline V gene, CDR1 is SGHDT and CDR2 is YYEEEE. CDR3 residues: CASSYRDRGFDEQYF. The DNA for the CDR3 is TGTGCCAGCAGCTACAGGGACAGGGGATTTGACGAGCAGTACTTC. Using reference TRBV5-6 and TRBJ2-7 for the parts outside the CDR3, the full variable domain is DAGVTQSPTHLIKTRGQQVTLRCSPKSGHDTVSWYQQALGQGPQFIFQYYEEEERQRGNFPDRFSGHQFPNYSSELNVNALLLGDSALYLCASSYRDRGFDEQYFGPGTRLTVT.

This clonotype was seen repeatedly, ten times or more. CDR3 sequence reads: CASSQVRQDYGYTF. The CDR3, as DNA: TGTGCCAGCAGCCAAGTCCGACAGGACTATGGCTACACCTTC. V is TRBV4-2 and J is TRBJ1-2; D may be TRBD1 (6 bases). Germline CDR1 LGHNA, CDR2 YNFKEQ. This CDR3 region has 14 residues. With 1 base removed from V and 3 bases from J, the gap between germline ends came to 9 bases.

J is TRBJ2-2 and V is TRBV4-1; D unresolved. The V gene lost 1 base and the J gene lost 6 bases, with 9 bases spanning the gap. Germline CDR1 and CDR2: MGHRA and YSYEKL. This CDR3 spans 14 amino acids. The CDR3 region is CASSQVFSPGELFF. In DNA form, the CDR3 reads TGCGCCAGCAGCCAAGTCTTTAGCCCCGGGGAGCTGTTTTTT.

The rearrangement links TRBV7-9 to TRBJ2-5, with D possibly matching TRBD2 (5 bases). Germline CDR1 SEHNR, CDR2 FQNEAQ (reference sequence). Trimming stripped 5 bases from V and 5 bases from J, with 15 bases between. The CDR3 runs 14 residues. The CDR3 protein is CASSVGFGVETQYF. CDR3 DNA: TGTGCCAGCAGCGTGGGCTTCGGGGTGGAGACCCAGTACTTC.

The V call is TRBV7-8, the J call TRBJ2-1; 8 bases agree with TRBD2. The ends lost 6 bases at V and 0 bases at J; junction bases unmatched: 13. This CDR3 has 18 residues. Germline CDR1 is SGHVS and CDR2 is FQNEAQ. CDR3 protein: CASRQLAATRSSYNEQFF. For the CDR3, the DNA is TGTGCCAGCAGACAACTAGCGGCCACTAGAAGCTCCTACAATGAGCAGTTCTTC.